This TCR beta chain was captured in a study of early T cells in non-severe SARS-CoV-2 infection. In this sample, this clonotype turned up many times. The germline V and J ends were trimmed by 0 bases and 3 bases, with 21 bases remaining between them. Looked up from germline, CDR1 is LNHNV and CDR2 is YYDKDF (reference sequence). The CDR3 is 18 amino acids. TCRdb recomputed calls from the 5' RACE reads with MiXCR, one row per CDR3 protein. The sample has under 30,000 distinct CDR3 sequences; 4.5% to 7% are singletons. The clonotype was recovered from an adult who was a healthcare worker with PCR-confirmed SARS-CoV-2 infection or an uninfected control (not recorded which). This chain joins TRBV15 and TRBJ2-7; no firm D call. The sequenced sample was whole blood. The CDR3 loop is CATSRDSAARLRNYEQYF. CDR3 nucleotide sequence: TGTGCCACCAGCAGAGATTCCGCGGCACGCCTAAGGAACTACGAGCAGTACTTC.